Following are 26 T cell receptor beta chains from one sample sequenced in a study of T cell repertoires and HLA-DP antigens. No antigen has been identified for these receptors. Measured with immunoSEQ multiplex PCR; TCRdb has only the in-frame clones, and not every one. Counted here are 90,000 to 130,000 clones, 80% to 95% occurring once; the ten biggest clones make up about 0.3%. The source material was CD4+ T cells from PBMCs. Source of these receptors: a woman between 18 and 29 years old in good health and CMV-seronegative.

The chain combines TRBV9 with TRBJ2-1, with TRBD2 identical over 7 bases. V lost 4 bases, J lost 1 base, and 5 bases stayed unmatched. This CDR3 contains 15 residues. Germline lookup yields CDR1 SGDLS and CDR2 YYNGEE. The CDR3 region has the DNA TGTGCCAGCAGCTCAGGGCGGGAGTCCTACAATGAGCAGTTCTTC. This sequence encodes CASSSGRESYNEQFF.

The chain recombines TRBV27 with TRBJ1-6, with 8 nucleotides matching TRBD1. Germline V gives CDR1 MNHEY, CDR2 SMNVEV (reference sequence). The length of the CDR3 is 13 residues. Trimming took 3 bases from V and 10 from J; bases not matched to a gene: 2. CDR3 coding DNA: TGTGCCAGCAGTTTTCAGGGGGCGTCACCCCTCCACTTT. Translated: CASSFQGASPLHF.

This clone has a single count. The chain has TRBV28 and TRBJ2-7, with D possibly TRBD1 on 5 matching bases. V lost 2 bases and J 4 bases, leaving 6 bases between the germline ends. There are 12 residues in the CDR3. Germline V CDR1 and CDR2: MDHEN, SYDVKM. This chain's CDR3 is CASSLRGYEQYV. The CDR3 DNA follows: TGTGCCAGCAGTTTAAGGGGATACGAGCAGTACGTC.

This chain connects TRBV28 to TRBJ2-3, with 8 bases identical to TRBD2. Trimming at V came to 3 bases and at J to 3 bases, leaving 8 bases not matched to a gene. This CDR3 has 16 amino acids. The germline V gene has CDR1 MDHEN and CDR2 SYDVKM. The CDR3 coding sequence is TGTGCCAGCAGTTTTCCCAGCGGGGGAGGAACAGATACGCAGTATTTT. Amino acids: CASSFPSGGGTDTQYF. Based on the CDR3 plus reference TRBV28 and TRBJ2-3, the full variable domain is DVKVTQSSRYLVKRTGEKVFLECVQDMDHENMFWYRQDPGLGLRLIYFSYDVKMKEKGDIPEGYSVSREKKERFSLILESASTNQTSMYLCASSFPSGGGTDTQYFGPGTRLTVL.

The CDR3 sequence: CASSSGRAGNTIYF. The CDR3 nucleotides read TGTGCCAGCAGCTCGGGAAGGGCCGGAAACACCATATATTTT. The chain couples TRBV7-2 to TRBJ1-3; D gene uncertain. V dropped 4 bases and J dropped 4 bases, with 11 bases sitting between them. Germline assignment: CDR1 SGHTA and CDR2 FQGNSA. The CDR3 loop spans 14 amino acids.

V is TRBV6-4 and J is TRBJ1-5, with a tentative D call TRBD1 (5 bases). In germline, CDR1 is MRHNA, CDR2 SNTAGT. The CDR3 loop spans 18 amino acids. The V end was cut by 2 bases, the J end by 0 bases, with 17 bases between. CDR3 loop: CASSDPPGRDYSNQPQHF. The CDR3 region has the DNA TGTGCCAGCAGTGACCCGCCCGGTAGGGACTATAGCAATCAGCCCCAGCATTTT.

The V and J genes are TRBV18 and TRBJ2-2; D may be TRBD1 (6 bases). V dropped 8 bases and J dropped 8 bases, with 18 bases sitting between them. Germline loops: CDR1 KGHSH, CDR2 LQKENI. The CDR3 totals 14 residues. The CDR3 here is CASTTGQLSGELFF. The DNA for the CDR3 is TGTGCCAGCACGACGGGACAACTGAGTGGGGAGCTGTTTTTT.

The chain links TRBV10-1 to TRBJ1-1; 9 nucleotides match TRBD1. In germline, CDR1 is WNHNN, CDR2 SYGVQD (reference sequence). The CDR3 loop spans 13 amino acids. The ends lost 6 bases at V and 5 bases at J; junction bases unmatched: 4. The CDR3 sequence is CASRGQGETEAFF. The CDR3 nucleotides read TGCGCCAGCAGGGGACAGGGAGAGACTGAAGCTTTCTTT.

The chain is built from TRBV18 and TRBJ1-6; D unresolved. V was shortened by 3 bases and J by 0 bases, with 6 bases between the two germline ends. CDR3 length equals 15 residues. Germline loops: CDR1 KGHSH, CDR2 LQKENI. The CDR3 coding sequence is TGTGCCAGCTCACCGGGGAGCTCCTATAATTCACCCCTCCACTTT. It specifies CASSPGSSYNSPLHF.

The chain recombines TRBV7-7 with TRBJ1-5; a weak D match, TRBD1 (5 bases). In germline, CDR1 is SSHAT, CDR2 FNYEAQ (reference sequence). CDR3 size: 17 residues. In DNA, the CDR3 is TGTGCTAGCCCCTACCGGACGGACAACTATAGCAATCAGCCCCAGCATTTT. Amino acid sequence: CASPYRTDNYSNQPQHF.

This CDR3 is CASSLGSAHAFF. The CDR3 coding sequence is TGTGCCAGCAGCTTAGGGTCAGCCCATGCTTTCTTT. The gene calls are TRBV7-8 and TRBJ1-1; D unclear. Between the trimmed V and J ends, which lost 1 base and 11 bases, there was a span of 11 bases. The CDR3 extends over 12 amino acids. CDR1 SGHVS and CDR2 FQNEAQ come from the germline V gene.

The gene calls are TRBV12-5 and TRBJ1-2, with 8 positions matching TRBD1. The CDR3 length is 15 residues. Per germline, CDR1 LGHNT and CDR2 FRNRAP. V lost 5 bases to trimming and J lost 5 bases; unmatched junction nucleotides: 10. The CDR3 DNA is TGTGCTAGTGGTCCGCCTGGGACAGGAGGGTATGGCTACACCTTC. Encoded protein: CASGPPGTGGYGYTF.

The chain carries TRBV27 and TRBJ2-3; TRBD2 might be the D (5 bases). V lost 0 bases and J lost 1, with 11 bases in between. CDR3 length equals 16 residues. Germline V lookup: CDR1 MNHEY, CDR2 SMNVEV (reference sequence). CDR3 DNA sequence: TGTGCCAGCAGTTTATCGCGGGTAGCACGCACAGATACGCAGTATTTT. Translation gives CASSLSRVARTDTQYF.

The chain couples TRBV7-3 to TRBJ2-1; perhaps TRBD2 as D (5 bases). V shed 1 base and J shed 8 bases, with 9 bases lying between them. The CDR3 length is 13 residues. CDR1 is SGHTA, CDR2 FQGTGA, per germline. The CDR3 nucleotides read TGTGCCAGCAGCTTAAGGAGGCCAGATGAGCAGTTCTTC. This encodes CASSLRRPDEQFF.

The chain links TRBV9 to TRBJ1-2; maybe TRBD1 (5 bases). The CDR3 is made up of 12 amino acids. Trimming removed 0 bases at V and 8 bases at J, with 8 bases between. Germline CDR1 SGDLS, CDR2 YYNGEE. In DNA, the CDR3 is TGTGCCAGCAGCGTAGCTGGGGGAGGCTACACCTTC. The encoded protein is CASSVAGGGYTF.

The chain combines TRBV7-6 with TRBJ2-1; D perhaps matches TRBD2 (6 bases). This CDR3 is 15 amino acids long. Germline CDR1 SGHVS, CDR2 FNYEAQ. The V and J ends lost 1 base and 3 bases respectively, with 10 bases between them. The CDR3 sequence: CASSLDTGVYNEQFF. The DNA for the CDR3 is TGTGCCAGCAGCTTAGATACGGGAGTCTACAATGAGCAGTTCTTC.

The chain couples TRBV7-9 to TRBJ2-7; either TRBD1 or TRBD2 may supply D (5 bases each). The germline V and J ends were trimmed by 0 bases and 3 bases, with 15 bases remaining between them. This CDR3 region has 16 residues. Germline-derived CDR1 and CDR2 are SEHNR and FQNEAQ (reference sequence). The CDR3 reads CASSLALGVGSYEQYF. CDR3 bases: TGTGCCAGCAGCTTAGCGCTGGGGGTGGGAAGCTACGAGCAGTACTTC.

This clone was observed once. The CDR3 is CASSEGGLRGYTF. The CDR3 coding sequence is TGTGCCAGCAGCGAAGGGGGGTTGCGCGGCTACACCTTC. The chain has TRBV11-2 and TRBJ1-2; tentatively, D is TRBD1 (6 bases). Germline V CDR1 and CDR2: SGHAT, FQNNGV. With 5 bases removed from V and 8 bases from J, the gap between germline ends came to 15 bases. The CDR3 has 13 amino acids.

The chain joins TRBV4-1 to TRBJ1-4, with 7 bases fitting TRBD1. Germline assignment: CDR1 MGHRA and CDR2 YSYEKL. The length of the CDR3 is 16 residues. V gave up 0 bases and J gave up 8 bases; unmatched junction bases: 9. The CDR3 nucleotides read TGCGCCAGCAGCCAAGATCGCCCGGCAGGGGGGGAAAAACTGTTTTTT. Translating it yields CASSQDRPAGGEKLFF.

The chain combines TRBV7-3 with TRBJ2-1, with TRBD2 matching 12 bases. Per the germline V gene, CDR1 is SGHTA and CDR2 is FQGTGA. V shed 5 bases and J 5 bases; nucleotides not matched to a gene: 4. CDR3 length: 15 residues. Written as DNA, the CDR3 is TGTGCCAGCAGCCCGACTAGCGGGAGTGACAATGAGCAGTTCTTC. Protein product: CASSPTSGSDNEQFF.

V is TRBV19 and J is TRBJ1-5; D unclear. Per the germline V gene, CDR1 is LNHDA and CDR2 is SQIVND (reference sequence). Between the trimmed V and J ends, which lost 6 bases and 0 bases, there was a span of 9 bases. The CDR3 spans 14 residues. The CDR3 bases are TGTGCCAGTAGACGACTGCATAGCAATCAGCCCCAGCATTTT. This codes for CASRRLHSNQPQHF.

The V and J genes are TRBV6-5 and TRBJ1-4, with unresolved D. Trimming took off 5 bases at V and 4 bases at J, with 8 bases between the two ends. This CDR3 is 13 amino acids long. Germline V CDR1 and CDR2: MNHEY, SVGAGI. CDR3 coding DNA: TGTGCCAGCAGTCGACTTCTTAATGAAAAACTGTTTTTT. Protein product: CASSRLLNEKLFF.

The chain combines TRBV5-5 with TRBJ1-1, with D unresolved. Germline V gene data show CDR1 as SGHKS and CDR2 as YYEKEE (reference sequence). The CDR3 runs 14 residues. With 0 bases removed from V and 4 bases from J, the gap between germline ends came to 10 bases. DNA for the CDR3: TGTGCCAGCAGCTTGGGTGGGAGGATCACTGAAGCTTTCTTT. Its translation: CASSLGGRITEAFF.

J is TRBJ2-3 and V is TRBV20-1; D gene uncertain. CDR1 and CDR2 (germline): DFQATT, SNEGSKA (reference sequence). Trimming pared 4 bases from V and 5 bases from J, leaving 7 bases between. The CDR3 sequence is 11 residues long. The CDR3 bases are TGCAGTGCTACCCCCGAAGATACGCAGTATTTT. Its protein product is CSATPEDTQYF.

The J gene is TRBJ2-3, the V gene TRBV5-1, with 7 bases matching TRBD2. With V trimmed by 0 bases and J by 2 bases, 3 bases remained unmatched. This CDR3 has 15 residues. The V gene's germline CDR1 is SGHRS and CDR2 YFSETQ. The CDR3, as DNA: TGCGCCAGCAGCTTGGAAGCGGGATTCACAGATACGCAGTATTTT. Its protein is CASSLEAGFTDTQYF.

The rearrangement links TRBV18 to TRBJ2-7; 7 bases are a match to TRBD1. Losses at the gene ends were 6 bases for V and 2 bases for J; bases not matched to a gene: 4. The germline V gene has CDR1 KGHSH and CDR2 LQKENI. The CDR3 loop spans 13 amino acids. The CDR3 DNA sequence: TGTGCCAGCTCCCCGGGACAGACCTACGAGCAGTACGTC. Protein product: CASSPGQTYEQYV.